This T cell receptor beta chain was recovered during a study of T-cell reconstitution after alpha-beta-depleted transplantation in children (TCRdb year 2016). About the full investigation: The study quantitatively tracked T-cell immune reconstitution after TCRalphabeta/CD19-depleted allogeneic hematopoietic cell transplantation in children using TCR repertoire profiling.

Interpreted using the paper, the treatment or condition label stands for: allogeneic hematopoietic cell transplantation with graft depleted of TCRalphabeta T cells and CD19 B cells. The children who served as transplant recipients had been given grafts of TCRalphabeta/CD19-depleted allogeneic hematopoietic cells. In its sample, this clonotype was seen a few times. What antigen it recognizes has not been identified. It has no much larger one-base neighbor in the sample; base qualities were not kept. Via the germline V gene, CDR1 is KGHDR and CDR2 SFDVKD. From the cysteine through the phenylalanine, the CDR3 covers 16 amino acids. The DNA shown is the 48-base CDR3, in frame from base 1. Deletion took 3 bases off V and 6 bases off J, with a span of 17 bases between the germline ends. The paper's findings and limits, for the study overall: Over subsequent months, a decline in hyperexpanded clone frequencies was noted, and after one year, T-cell counts and TCRbeta diversity were mostly ascribed to newly produced T cells. About two months after transplant, the apparently early recovery of alphabetaT-cell counts reportedly depended on just several hundred clones that had expanded rapidly and came from non-depleted graft cells. In some patients, the high TCRbeta diversity seen at day 60 was put down to recipient T cells and intrathymic progenitors that had survived conditioning.

The library was obtained by PCR. Sequencing was performed on an Illumina HiSeq 2500. Molecular barcoding was employed in the preparation of TCR libraries, with unique molecular identifiers being used to normalize TCRbeta repertoire quantification. TCRdb reanalyzed the raw reads on its own, using fastp at Q25 for trimming and MiXCR for clone calling, and kept in-frame beta chains. Rows are unified per CDR3 protein, each entry keeping the most common DNA and genes. The sample table shows fewer than 550,000 distinct CDR3 sequences, and 10% to 12% are seen once. The ten largest clonotypes hold roughly 15% of the sample.

The chain is assembled from TRBV24-1 and TRBJ2-1; the best D guess is TRBD2, with 7 bases matching. The receptor was derived from a female patient aged 2 to 10 who had a stem cell transplant for aplastic anemia, so the T cells may come from the graft donor. This material consisted of PBMCs, mostly from graft donor cells, taken 180 days after TCRalphabeta/CD19-depleted stem cell transplant. The CDR3 is CATSDPSGGHSNEQFF. The bases read TGTGCCACCAGTGATCCATCGGGGGGCCATAGCAATGAGCAGTTCTTC.